These T cell receptor beta chains were read from a single sample in a study of blood T cell repertoires in COVID-19. Assay: immunoSEQ multiplex PCR; the TCRdb copy retains only in-frame clones and omits some. The sample yields about 210,000 clones, roughly 82% seen once. The material sequenced was peripheral blood. The source of these receptors is a woman in her thirties or forties with acute or convalescent COVID-19. CDR3s include the opening cysteine and the closing phenylalanine or tryptophan. The D gene is left open where the match is weak.

D: .; V: TRBV7-7; CDR3: CASNITPGGPANYGYTF
D: .; V: TRBV5-1; CDR3: CASSWTAGGTGELFF
D: .; V: TRBV7-6; CDR3: CASSSTDSVNTEAFF
D: .; V: TRBV11-3; CDR3: CASSLVRGEQFF
D: .; V: TRBV4-1; CDR3: CASSHSPLRTARIYGYTF
D: .; V: TRBV11-2; CDR3: CASRLIAGEQFF
D: TRBD1; V: TRBV27; CDR3: CASSSILQGDYNSPLHF
D: TRBD2; V: TRBV5-1; CDR3: CASSPYRTSGTSYEQYF
D: TRBD2; V: TRBV5-6; CDR3: CASSLTSGSHTLLETQYF
D: .; V: TRBV27; CDR3: CASSLAGGKGSGYTF
D: TRBD1; V: TRBV9; CDR3: CASSVVAGGNTGELFF
D: TRBD2; V: TRBV5-1; CDR3: CASSLAMTSGLTDTQYF
D: .; V: TRBV24-1; CDR3: CATSDGGPQHF
D: .; V: TRBV29-1; CDR3: CSVAQGQETQYF
D: TRBD1; V: TRBV9; CDR3: CASSKKTGSLTEAFF
D: .; V: TRBV3-1/TRBV3-2; CDR3: CASSQDSRVGQPQHF
D: .; V: TRBV3-1/TRBV3-2; CDR3: CASIRGLARDEQFF
D: TRBD1; V: TRBV5-6; CDR3: CASSTRDRGFSTNEKLFF
D: .; V: TRBV10-3; CDR3: CATSPIPRTANEKLFF
D: .; V: TRBV7-2; CDR3: CASSLGGSLLGETQYF
D: .; V: TRBV25-1; CDR3: CASSERSEAFF
D: TRBD2; V: TRBV24-1; CDR3: CATSDSPAGGRRNEQFF
D: TRBD1; V: TRBV7-7; CDR3: CASSLDRGPGETQYF
D: .; V: TRBV6-1; CDR3: CASSARASGGNSPLHF
D: TRBD2; V: TRBV4-2; CDR3: CASSQVMRGGLYNEQFF
D: TRBD2; V: TRBV10-3; CDR3: CAISGATSGGTDTQYF
D: .; V: TRBV4-3; CDR3: CASSQDQGGYYEQYF
D: .; V: TRBV2; CDR3: CASSELRVDGYTF
D: TRBD2; V: TRBV5-6; CDR3: CASSTTSDTDTQYF
D: TRBD2; V: TRBV7-3; CDR3: CASSLDGGARNEQFF
D: .; V: TRBV7-9; CDR3: CASSLALNMEPYF
D: TRBD1; V: TRBV29-1; CDR3: CSVVDRGEETQYF
D: TRBD1; V: TRBV19; CDR3: CASQGAGNQPQHF
D: .; V: TRBV3-1/TRBV3-2; CDR3: CASSRPGESDTQYF
D: .; V: TRBV7-8; CDR3: CASSLGYPWLNSPLHF
D: .; V: TRBV5-1; CDR3: CASSYGSEAFF
D: .; V: TRBV27; CDR3: CASSLRPGGNTIYF
D: TRBD2; V: TRBV7-3; CDR3: CASSLSGGLQETQYF
D: TRBD1; V: TRBV2; CDR3: CASSETHRGPAGGYTF
D: TRBD2; V: TRBV6-2/TRBV6-3; CDR3: CASSPGLAGYTDTQYF
D: TRBD1; V: TRBV5-8; CDR3: CASSLDRGLANEKLFF
D: .; V: TRBV4-3; CDR3: CASSQASGSTYEQYF
D: TRBD2; V: TRBV5-1; CDR3: CASSLAGTSASDTQYF
D: .; V: TRBV10-3; CDR3: CAISPDGGTNYGYTF
D: .; V: TRBV6-1; CDR3: CASSEAQGIGQPQHF
D: TRBD2; V: TRBV7-2; CDR3: CASSIRLAGSPGELFF
D: TRBD1; V: TRBV5-1; CDR3: CASSRTGGVNEQFF
D: TRBD1; V: TRBV12-5; CDR3: CASGPGTGALNTGELFF
D: TRBD2; V: TRBV5-1; CDR3: CASSLDFQRESYEQYF
D: TRBD1; V: TRBV24-1; CDR3: CATQGAFNEKLFF
D: TRBD1; V: TRBV7-9; CDR3: CASSCGGQGNTGELFF